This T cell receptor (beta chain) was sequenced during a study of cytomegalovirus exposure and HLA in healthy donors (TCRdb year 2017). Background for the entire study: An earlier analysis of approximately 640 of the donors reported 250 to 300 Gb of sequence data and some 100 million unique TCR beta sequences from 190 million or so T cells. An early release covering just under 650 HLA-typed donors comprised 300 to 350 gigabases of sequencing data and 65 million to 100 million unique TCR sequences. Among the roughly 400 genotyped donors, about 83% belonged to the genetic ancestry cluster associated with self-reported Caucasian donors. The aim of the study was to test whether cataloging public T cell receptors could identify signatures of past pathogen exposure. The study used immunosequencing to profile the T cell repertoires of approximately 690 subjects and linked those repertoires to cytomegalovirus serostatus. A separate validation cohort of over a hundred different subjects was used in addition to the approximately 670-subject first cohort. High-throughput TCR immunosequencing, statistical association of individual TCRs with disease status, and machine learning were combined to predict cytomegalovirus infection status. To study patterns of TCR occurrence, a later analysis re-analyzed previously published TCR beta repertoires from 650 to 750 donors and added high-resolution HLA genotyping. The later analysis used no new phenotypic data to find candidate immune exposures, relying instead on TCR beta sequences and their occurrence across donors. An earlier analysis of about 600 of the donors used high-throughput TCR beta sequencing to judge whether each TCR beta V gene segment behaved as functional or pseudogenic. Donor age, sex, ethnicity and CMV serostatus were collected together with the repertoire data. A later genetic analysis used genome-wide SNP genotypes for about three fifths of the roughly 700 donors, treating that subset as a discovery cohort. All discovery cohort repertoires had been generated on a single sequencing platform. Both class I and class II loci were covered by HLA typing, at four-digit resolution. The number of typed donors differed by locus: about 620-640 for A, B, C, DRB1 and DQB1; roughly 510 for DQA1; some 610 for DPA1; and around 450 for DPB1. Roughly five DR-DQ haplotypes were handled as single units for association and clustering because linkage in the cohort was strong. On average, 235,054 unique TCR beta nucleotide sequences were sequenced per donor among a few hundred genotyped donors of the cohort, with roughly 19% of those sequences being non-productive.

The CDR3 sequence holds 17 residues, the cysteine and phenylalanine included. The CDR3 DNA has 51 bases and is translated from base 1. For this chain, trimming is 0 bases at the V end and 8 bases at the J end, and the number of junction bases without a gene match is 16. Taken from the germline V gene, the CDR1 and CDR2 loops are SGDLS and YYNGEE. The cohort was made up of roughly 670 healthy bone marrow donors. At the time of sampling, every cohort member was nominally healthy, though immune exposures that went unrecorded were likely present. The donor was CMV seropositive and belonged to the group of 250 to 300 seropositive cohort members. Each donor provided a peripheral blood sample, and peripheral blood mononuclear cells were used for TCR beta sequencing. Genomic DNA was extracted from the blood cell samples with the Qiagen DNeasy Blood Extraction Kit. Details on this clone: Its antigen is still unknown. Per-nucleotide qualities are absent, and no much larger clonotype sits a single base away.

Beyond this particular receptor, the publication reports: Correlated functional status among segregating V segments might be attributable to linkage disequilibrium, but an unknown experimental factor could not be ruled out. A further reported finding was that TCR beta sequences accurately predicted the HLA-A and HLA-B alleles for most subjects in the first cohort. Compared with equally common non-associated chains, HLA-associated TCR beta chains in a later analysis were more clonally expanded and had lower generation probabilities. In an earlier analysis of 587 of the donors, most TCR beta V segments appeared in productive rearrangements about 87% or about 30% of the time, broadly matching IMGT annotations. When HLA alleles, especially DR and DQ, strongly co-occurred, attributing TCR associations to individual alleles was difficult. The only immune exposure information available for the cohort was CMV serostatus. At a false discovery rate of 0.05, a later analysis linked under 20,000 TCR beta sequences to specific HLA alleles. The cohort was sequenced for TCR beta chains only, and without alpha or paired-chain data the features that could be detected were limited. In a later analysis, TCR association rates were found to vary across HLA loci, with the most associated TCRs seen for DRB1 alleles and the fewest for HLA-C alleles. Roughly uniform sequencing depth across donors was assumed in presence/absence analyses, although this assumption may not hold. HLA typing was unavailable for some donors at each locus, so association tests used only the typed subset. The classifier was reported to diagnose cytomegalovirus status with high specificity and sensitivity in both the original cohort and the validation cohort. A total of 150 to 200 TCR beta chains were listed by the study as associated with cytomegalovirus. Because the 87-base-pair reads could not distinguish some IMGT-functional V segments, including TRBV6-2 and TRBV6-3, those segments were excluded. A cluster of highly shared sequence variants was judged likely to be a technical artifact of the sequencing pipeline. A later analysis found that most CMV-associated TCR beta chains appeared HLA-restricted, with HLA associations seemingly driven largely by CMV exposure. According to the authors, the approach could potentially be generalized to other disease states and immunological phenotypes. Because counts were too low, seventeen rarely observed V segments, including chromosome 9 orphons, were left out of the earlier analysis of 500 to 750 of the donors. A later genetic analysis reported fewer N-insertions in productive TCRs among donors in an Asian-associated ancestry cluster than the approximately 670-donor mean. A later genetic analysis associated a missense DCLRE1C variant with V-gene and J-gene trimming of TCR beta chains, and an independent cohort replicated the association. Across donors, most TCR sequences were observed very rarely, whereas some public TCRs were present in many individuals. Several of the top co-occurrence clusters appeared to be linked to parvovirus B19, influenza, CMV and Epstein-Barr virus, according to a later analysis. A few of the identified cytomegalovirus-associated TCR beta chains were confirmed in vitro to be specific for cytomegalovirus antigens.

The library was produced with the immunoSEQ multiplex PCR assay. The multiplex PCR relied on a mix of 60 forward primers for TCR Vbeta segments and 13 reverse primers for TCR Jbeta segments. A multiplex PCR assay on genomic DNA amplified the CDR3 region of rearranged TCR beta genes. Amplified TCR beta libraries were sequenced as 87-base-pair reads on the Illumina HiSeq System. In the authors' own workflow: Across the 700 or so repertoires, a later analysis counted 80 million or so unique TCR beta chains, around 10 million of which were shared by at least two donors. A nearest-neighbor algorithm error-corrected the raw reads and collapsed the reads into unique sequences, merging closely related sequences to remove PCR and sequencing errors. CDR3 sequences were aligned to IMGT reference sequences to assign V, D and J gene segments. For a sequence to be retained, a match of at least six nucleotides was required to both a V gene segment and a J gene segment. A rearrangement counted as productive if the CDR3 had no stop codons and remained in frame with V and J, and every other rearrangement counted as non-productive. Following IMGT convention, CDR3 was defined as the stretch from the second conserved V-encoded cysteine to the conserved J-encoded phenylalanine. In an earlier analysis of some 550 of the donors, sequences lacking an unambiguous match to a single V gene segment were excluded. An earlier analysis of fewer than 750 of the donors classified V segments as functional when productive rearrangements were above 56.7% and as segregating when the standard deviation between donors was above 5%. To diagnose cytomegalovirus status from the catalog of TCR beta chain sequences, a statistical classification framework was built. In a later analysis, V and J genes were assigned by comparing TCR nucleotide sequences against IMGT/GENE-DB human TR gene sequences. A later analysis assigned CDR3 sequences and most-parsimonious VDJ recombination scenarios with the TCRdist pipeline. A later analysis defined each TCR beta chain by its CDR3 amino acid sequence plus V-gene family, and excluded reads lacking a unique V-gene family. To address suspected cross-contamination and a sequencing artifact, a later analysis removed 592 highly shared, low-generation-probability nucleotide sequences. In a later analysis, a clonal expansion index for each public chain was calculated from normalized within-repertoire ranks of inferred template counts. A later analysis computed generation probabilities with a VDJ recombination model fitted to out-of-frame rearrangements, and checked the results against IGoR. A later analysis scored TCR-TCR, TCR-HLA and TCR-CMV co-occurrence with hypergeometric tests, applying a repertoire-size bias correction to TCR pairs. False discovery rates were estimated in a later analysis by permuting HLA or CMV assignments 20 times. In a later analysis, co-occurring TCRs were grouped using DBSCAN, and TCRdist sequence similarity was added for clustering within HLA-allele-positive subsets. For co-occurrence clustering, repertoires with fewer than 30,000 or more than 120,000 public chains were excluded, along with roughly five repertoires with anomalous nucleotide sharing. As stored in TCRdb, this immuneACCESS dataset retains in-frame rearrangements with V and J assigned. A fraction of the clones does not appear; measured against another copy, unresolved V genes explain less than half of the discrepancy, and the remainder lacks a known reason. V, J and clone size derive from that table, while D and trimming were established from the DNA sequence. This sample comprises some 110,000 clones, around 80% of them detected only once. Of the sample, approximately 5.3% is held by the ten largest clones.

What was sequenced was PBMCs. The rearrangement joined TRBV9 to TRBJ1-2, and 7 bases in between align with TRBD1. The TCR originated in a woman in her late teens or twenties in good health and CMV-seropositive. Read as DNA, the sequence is TGTGCCAGCAGCGTAGTGGGACGAGGGTCTCGAGGGGGCGGCTACACCTTC. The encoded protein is CASSVVGRGSRGGGYTF.